The text below deals with one TCR beta chain. What it recognizes is unknown. This sample was taken from a study of metastatic and nonmetastatic thyroid tumors. Study as a whole: It was across blood and tumor or nodule tissue from malignant and benign thyroid patients that repertoires were compared. Study findings and constraints: TCR beta diversity was reportedly significantly higher in malignant thyroid tumors than benign nodules, in blood and tumor.

Until they underwent thyroid surgery, no patient had received any treatment. The CDR3 runs 16 residues. The V gene's germline CDR1 is DFQATT and CDR2 SNEGSKA (reference sequence). The junction had 12 bases not matched to a gene; V was cut back by 0 bases and J by 9 bases. As originally analysed: Built for papillary thyroid cancer, a distant-metastasis classifier drew on CDR3 differences across clinicopathological groups. With MiXCR, TCRdb called clones anew from the PCR reads. The V and J calls were determined by TCRdb, not by the authors. The sample comprises 15,000 to 20,000 clones, roughly 22% of which are singletons, and roughly a tenth rests with the top ten.

The sequenced sample consisted of tumor tissue. J is TRBJ2-2 and V is TRBV20-1, with 8 positions matching TRBD2. This clonotype originated in a male donor with papillary thyroid cancer or a benign thyroid nodule (not recorded which). Some clones in this sample may be carry-over from other donors' samples. CDR3 loop: CSARDARGGDSRELFF. DNA of the CDR3: TGCAGTGCTAGAGATGCTCGGGGGGGTGACAGCCGGGAGCTGTTTTTT.